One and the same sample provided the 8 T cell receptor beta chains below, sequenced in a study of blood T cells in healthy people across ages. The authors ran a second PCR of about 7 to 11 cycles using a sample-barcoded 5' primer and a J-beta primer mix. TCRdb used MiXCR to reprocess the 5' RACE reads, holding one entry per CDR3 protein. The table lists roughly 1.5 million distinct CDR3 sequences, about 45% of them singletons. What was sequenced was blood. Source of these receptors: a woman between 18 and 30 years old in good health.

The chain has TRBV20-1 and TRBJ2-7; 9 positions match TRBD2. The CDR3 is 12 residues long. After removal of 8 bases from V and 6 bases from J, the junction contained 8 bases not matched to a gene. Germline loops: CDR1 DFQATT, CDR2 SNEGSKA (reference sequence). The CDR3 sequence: CSTGLAFGEQYF. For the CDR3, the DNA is TGCAGTACGGGACTAGCATTCGGCGAGCAGTACTTC.

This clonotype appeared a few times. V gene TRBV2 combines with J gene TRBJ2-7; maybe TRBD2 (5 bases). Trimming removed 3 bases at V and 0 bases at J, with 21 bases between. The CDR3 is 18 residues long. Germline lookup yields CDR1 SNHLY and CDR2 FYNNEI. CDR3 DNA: TGTGCCAGCAGTGATATGGGTTTGTCTAGTGGGAGCTCCTACGAGCAGTACTTC. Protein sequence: CASSDMGLSSGSSYEQYF.

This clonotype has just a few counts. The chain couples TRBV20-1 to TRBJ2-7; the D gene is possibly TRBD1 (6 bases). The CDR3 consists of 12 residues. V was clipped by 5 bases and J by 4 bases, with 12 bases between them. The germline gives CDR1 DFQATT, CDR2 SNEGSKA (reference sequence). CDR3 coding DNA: TGCAGTGCTGTCAACAGGGCGTACGAGCAGTACTTC. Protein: CSAVNRAYEQYF.

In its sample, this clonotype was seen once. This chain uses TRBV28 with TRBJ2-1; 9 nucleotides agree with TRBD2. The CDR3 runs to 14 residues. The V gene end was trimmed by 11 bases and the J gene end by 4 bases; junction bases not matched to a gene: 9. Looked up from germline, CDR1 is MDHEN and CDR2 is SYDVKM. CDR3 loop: CAGRTSGWYNEQFF. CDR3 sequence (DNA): TGTGCCGGCCGTACTAGCGGGTGGTACAATGAGCAGTTCTTC.

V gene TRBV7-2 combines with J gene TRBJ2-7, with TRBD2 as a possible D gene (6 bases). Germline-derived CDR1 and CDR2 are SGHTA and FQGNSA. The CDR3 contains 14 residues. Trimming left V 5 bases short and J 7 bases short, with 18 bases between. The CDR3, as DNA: TGTGCCAGCAGCCTACTAGCCCTATTCAATGAGCAGTACTTC. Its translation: CASSLLALFNEQYF.

The CDR3 sequence is CSARGAHWGTFGSTEAFF. As DNA, the CDR3 is TGCAGTGCTAGAGGAGCCCATTGGGGTACCTTTGGGAGCACTGAAGCTTTCTTT. The chain joins TRBV20-1 to TRBJ1-1; no clear D. Trimming took 1 base from V and 4 from J, leaving 25 bases between them. The CDR3 consists of 18 residues. The germline V gene encodes CDR1 DFQATT and CDR2 SNEGSKA (reference sequence).

CDR3 DNA: TGCAGTGCTAGTAGGGACAGTAGCTCCTACAATGAGCAGTTCTTC. Translated: CSASRDSSSYNEQFF. The rearrangement uses TRBV20-1 and TRBJ2-1; 7 bases fit TRBD1. The J segment lost 0 bases and the V segment lost 3 bases, leaving 5 bases of the junction unmatched. The germline CDR1 and CDR2 sequences are DFQATT and SNEGSKA (reference sequence). There are 15 residues in the CDR3.

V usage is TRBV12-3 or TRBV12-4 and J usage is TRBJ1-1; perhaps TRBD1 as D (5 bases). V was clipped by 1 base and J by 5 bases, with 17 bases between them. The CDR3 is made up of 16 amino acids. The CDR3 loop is CASSLGQGSRKTEAFF. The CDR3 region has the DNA TGTGCCAGCAGTTTAGGGCAGGGAAGTCGAAAGACTGAAGCTTTCTTT.